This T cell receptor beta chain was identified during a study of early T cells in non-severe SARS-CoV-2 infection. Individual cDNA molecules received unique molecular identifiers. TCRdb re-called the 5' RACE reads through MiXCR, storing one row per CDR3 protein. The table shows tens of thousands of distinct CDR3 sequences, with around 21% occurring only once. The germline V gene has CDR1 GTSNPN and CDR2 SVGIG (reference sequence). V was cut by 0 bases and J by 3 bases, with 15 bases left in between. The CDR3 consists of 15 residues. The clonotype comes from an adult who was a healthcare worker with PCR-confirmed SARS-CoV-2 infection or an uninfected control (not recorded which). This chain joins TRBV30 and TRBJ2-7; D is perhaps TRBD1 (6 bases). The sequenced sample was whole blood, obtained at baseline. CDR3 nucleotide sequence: TGTGCCTGGAGTGTACAGGGTGGGTCATTCTACGAGCAGTACTTC. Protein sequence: CAWSVQGGSFYEQYF.